This TCR beta chain was retrieved from a study of blood T cell repertoires in COVID-19. About the research overall: Some COVID-19 samples were acute and others convalescent; all came from the United States, Italy and Spain.

The CDR3 totals 12 residues. The V gene's germline CDR1 is SGHAT and CDR2 FQNNGV. The V and J ends lost 8 bases and 0 bases respectively, with 8 bases between them. As processed by the authors: By means of reference gene primer amplification, nucleated cell counts were estimated. TCRdb's table, derived via immunoSEQ multiplex PCR, lists solely in-frame clones and lacks some. From that table come the V and J calls and clone size; the DNA was used to work out D and trimming. Among about 270,000 clones listed, just over 90% were seen once. Study members were between roughly 18 and 100 years old and lived in over 20 US regions. Membership in each cohort depended on participant-reported clinical history.

The chain uses TRBV11-2 and TRBJ2-7; a possible D gene is TRBD1 (6 bases). Sequenced: PBMCs or T cells enriched from blood (not recorded which). The clonotype originates from a woman aged 40-49 years with acute COVID-19. CDR3 residues: CASRDNSYEQYF. The CDR3 nucleotides are TGTGCCAGCCGGGACAACTCCTACGAGCAGTACTTC.